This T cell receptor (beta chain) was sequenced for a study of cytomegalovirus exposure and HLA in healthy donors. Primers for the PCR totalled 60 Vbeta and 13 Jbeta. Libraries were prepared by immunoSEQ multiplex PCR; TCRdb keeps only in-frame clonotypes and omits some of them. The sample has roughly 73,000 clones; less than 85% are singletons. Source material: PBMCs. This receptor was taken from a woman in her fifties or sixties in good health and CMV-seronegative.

Here the CDR3 reads CASSFDQGLTYEQYF. The DNA of the CDR3 is TGTGCCAGCAGTTTCGACCAGGGCTTGACCTACGAGCAGTACTTC. The chain carries TRBV28 and TRBJ2-7, with D possibly TRBD1 on 5 matching bases. V was cut by 3 bases and J by 2 bases, with 14 bases left in between. The CDR3 is made up of 15 amino acids. Germline CDR1 is MDHEN and CDR2 is SYDVKM.